The clone carrying this T cell receptor (beta chain) was counted only a few times. TCRB transcripts that were expressed got sequenced, as all of the isolated RNA had been reverse transcribed. The data were produced by immunoSEQ multiplex PCR, yet TCRdb's version contains in-frame clones alone and is incomplete. In the table there are about 900,000 clones, roughly a sixth of which are singletons. The CDR3 is made up of 15 amino acids. V lost 4 bases to trimming and J lost 1 base; unmatched junction nucleotides: 4. Germline assignment: CDR1 LNHDA and CDR2 SQIVND (reference sequence). The sample originates from a study of beta chain features in type 1 diabetes.

The source of this sequence is a woman aged 18-29 years in good health. The sequenced sample was naive CD4+ T cells from blood. The chain joins TRBV19 to TRBJ2-5, with TRBD2 identical over 9 bases. DNA for the CDR3: TGTGCCAGTAGTAAGATTAGCGGGAGCCAAGAGACCCAGTACTTC. Translation gives CASSKISGSQETQYF.